This passage covers 9 T cell receptor beta chains from one sample sequenced in a study of cytomegalovirus exposure and HLA in healthy donors. Profiled with immunoSEQ multiplex PCR; TCRdb holds only in-frame clones, not every one. The sample records about 150,000 clones, less than 90% being singletons. The material sequenced was PBMCs. The source of these receptors is a woman aged 18-30 years in good health and CMV-seropositive.

V gene TRBV9 combines with J gene TRBJ1-2, with 9 nucleotides matching TRBD1. CDR3 size: 13 residues. The germline CDR1 and CDR2 sequences are SGDLS and YYNGEE. V dropped 3 bases and J dropped 6; count of bases not matched to a gene: 3. The CDR3 nucleotides read TGTGCCAGCAGCGACGGGACAGGGAATGGCTACACCTTC. Encoded protein: CASSDGTGNGYTF.

The rearrangement links TRBV19 to TRBJ1-4; the match to TRBD1 covers 9 bases. There are 20 residues in the CDR3. Germline trimming cut 1 base from V and 7 bases from J; bases unmatched to any gene: 19. CDR1 and CDR2 (germline): LNHDA, SQIVND (reference sequence). The CDR3 sequence is CASSIGSGTGYLGRGEKLFF. The CDR3, as DNA: TGTGCCAGTAGTATAGGATCCGGGACAGGGTACCTCGGACGTGGTGAAAAACTGTTTTTT.

The table lists this clone with a few counts. V usage is TRBV11-1 and J usage is TRBJ2-7; tentative D call: TRBD1 (6 bases). The ends were cut back, 4 bases at V and 5 bases at J, with 12 bases in the middle. Per the germline V gene, CDR1 is SGHAT and CDR2 is FQDESV (reference sequence). This CDR3 has 13 amino acids. CDR3 amino acids: CASSYYRENEQYF. CDR3 nucleotides: TGTGCCAGCAGCTACTACAGGGAAAACGAGCAGTACTTC.

This chain uses TRBV5-6 with TRBJ1-1; 10 bases agree with TRBD1. This CDR3 comprises 16 residues. CDR1 and CDR2 (germline): SGHDT, YYEEEE. J lost 6 bases, V lost 0 bases, and 8 bases had no gene match. The CDR3 DNA reads as TGTGCCAGCAGCTTGGCCGTTGGGACAGGGGTCCCTGAAGCTTTCTTT. Its translation: CASSLAVGTGVPEAFF.

The V call is TRBV29-1, the J call TRBJ2-3; 7 bases are shared with TRBD2. The junction had 5 bases not matched to a gene; V was cut back by 7 bases and J by 4 bases. The CDR3 totals 12 residues. The germline gives CDR1 SQVTM, CDR2 ANQGSEA. The CDR3 spells CSGRRGADTQYF. In DNA form, the CDR3 reads TGCAGCGGGCGACGGGGGGCAGATACGCAGTATTTT.

This clone was detected only once. V gene TRBV27 combines with J gene TRBJ1-2; tentatively, D is TRBD1 (6 bases). Germline CDR1 reads MNHEY; CDR2 reads SMNVEV (reference sequence). Deletions cut 6 bases from V and 2 bases from J, with 13 bases between. CDR3 length: 14 amino acids. The CDR3 reads CASRPTGPNYGYTF. The CDR3 region has the DNA TGTGCCAGCAGGCCGACAGGACCCAACTATGGCTACACCTTC.

The chain links TRBV25-1 to TRBJ1-2, with D possibly TRBD1 on 6 matching bases. Germline assignment: CDR1 MGHDK and CDR2 SYGVNS. The CDR3 spans 13 residues. V was trimmed by 4 bases and J by 5 bases, leaving 11 bases between them. CDR3 region: CASSASDRYGYTF. The CDR3 DNA reads as TGTGCCAGCAGTGCCTCCGACAGGTATGGCTACACCTTC.

The chain joins TRBV6-4 to TRBJ2-2, with TRBD2 identical over 8 bases. With V trimmed by 8 bases and J by 3 bases, 2 bases remained unmatched. Germline CDR1 MRHNA, CDR2 SNTAGT. The CDR3 totals 13 residues. CDR3 region: CASGAGDTGELFF. The CDR3 region has the DNA TGTGCCAGCGGAGCGGGAGACACCGGGGAGCTGTTTTTT.

The CDR3 region is CASSKLAGDSYEQYF. DNA for the CDR3: TGTGCCAGCAGCAAACTAGCGGGGGACTCCTACGAGCAGTACTTC. V and J are TRBV14 and TRBJ2-7; 11 bases fit TRBD2. This CDR3 comprises 15 residues. The J segment lost 0 bases and the V segment lost 5 bases, leaving 3 bases of the junction unmatched. From germline, CDR1 is SGHDN and CDR2 FVKESK.